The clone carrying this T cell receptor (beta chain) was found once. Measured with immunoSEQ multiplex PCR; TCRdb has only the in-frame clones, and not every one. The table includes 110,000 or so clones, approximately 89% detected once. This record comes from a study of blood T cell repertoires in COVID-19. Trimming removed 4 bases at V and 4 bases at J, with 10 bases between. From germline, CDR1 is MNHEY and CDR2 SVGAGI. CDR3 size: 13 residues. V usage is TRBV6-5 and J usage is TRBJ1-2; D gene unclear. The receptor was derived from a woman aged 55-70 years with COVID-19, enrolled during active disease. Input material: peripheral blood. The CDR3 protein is CASSFQAPYGYTF. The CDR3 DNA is TGTGCCAGCAGTTTCCAAGCCCCCTATGGCTACACCTTC.